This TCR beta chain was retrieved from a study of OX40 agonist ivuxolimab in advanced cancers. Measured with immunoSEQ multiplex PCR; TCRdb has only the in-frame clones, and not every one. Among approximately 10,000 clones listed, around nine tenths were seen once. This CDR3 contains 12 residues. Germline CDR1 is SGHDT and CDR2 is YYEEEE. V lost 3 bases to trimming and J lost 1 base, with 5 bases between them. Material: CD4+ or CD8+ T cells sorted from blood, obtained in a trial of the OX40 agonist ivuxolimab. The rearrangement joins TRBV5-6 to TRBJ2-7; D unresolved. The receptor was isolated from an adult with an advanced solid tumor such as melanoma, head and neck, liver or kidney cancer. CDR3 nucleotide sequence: TGTGCCAGCAGCTCACTTTCCTACGAGCAGTACTTC. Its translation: CASSSLSYEQYF.